These 2 T cell receptor beta chains came from one sample sequenced in a study of Ad26.COV2.S vaccination and SARS-CoV-2 variants. The treatment here: roughly 20 received Ad26.COV2.S at low or high dose, single or two shots; 5 received placebo; per-sample allocation not given. It was on day 63 after the first vaccine or placebo injection that samples were taken. Sequenced by immunoSEQ multiplex PCR; TCRdb stores in-frame clones only, minus some. The table shows fewer than 900,000 clones, with roughly 90% occurring only once. Sequenced material: peripheral blood, taken in a trial of Ad26.COV2.S vaccine versus placebo. The receptors originated from a person aged 18-60 years who received the Ad26.COV2.S COVID-19 vaccine or a placebo.

This chain connects TRBV18 to TRBJ2-7; D ambiguous. V lost 5 bases, J lost 3 bases, and 11 bases lay in between. Germline V gene data show CDR1 as KGHSH and CDR2 as LQKENI. The length of the CDR3 is 13 residues. The CDR3 region has the DNA TGTGCCAGCTCAAATCCGCCTAACTACGAGCAGTACTTC. Amino acids: CASSNPPNYEQYF. Full variable domain (remainder filled in from reference TRBV18 and TRBJ2-7): NAGVMQNPRHLVRRRGQEARLRCSPMKGHSHVYWYRQLPEEGLKFMVYLQKENIIDESGMPKERFSAEFPKEGPSILRIQQVVRGDSAAYFCASSNPPNYEQYFGPGTRLTVT.

CDR3 bases: TGTGCCAGCAGTAACCGACTAGCGGTTAGCACAGATACGCAGTATTTT. Encoded protein: CASSNRLAVSTDTQYF. The V call is TRBV27, the J call TRBJ2-3, with TRBD2 matching over 9 bases. This CDR3 has 16 amino acids. V lost 5 bases and J lost 0; bases outside the gene matches: 6. CDR1 is MNHEY and CDR2 is SMNVEV in the germline V gene (reference sequence).